The 10 T cell receptor beta chains presented below share a single source sample, sequenced in a study of control samples from healthy donors and cancer patients. Assay used: immunoSEQ multiplex PCR; TCRdb lists only in-frame clones, some missing. The sample has approximately 140,000 clones; more than 85% are singletons. The sample consisted of blood. These receptors originate from a man aged 18 to 30 in good health.

The V gene is TRBV2, the J gene TRBJ1-6, with D unresolved. From germline, CDR1 is SNHLY and CDR2 FYNNEI. Between the trimmed V and J ends, which lost 7 bases and 8 bases, there was a span of 9 bases. This CDR3 is built from 12 residues. The CDR3 sequence is CASNGDYSPLHF. CDR3 DNA: TGTGCCAGCAACGGTGACTATTCACCCCTCCACTTT.

This rearrangement joins TRBV3-1 (or the pseudogene TRBV3-2) to TRBJ1-6; no clear D. Germline CDR1 is LGHDT and CDR2 is YNNKEL (reference sequence). V lost 3 bases to trimming and J lost 7 bases, with 10 bases between them. This CDR3 comprises 14 residues. CDR3 bases: TGTGCCAGCAGCCAGGCCAGCGAGAATTCACCCCTCCACTTT. Its protein product is CASSQASENSPLHF.

This chain links TRBV5-5 with TRBJ1-2; D remains ambiguous. CDR1 and CDR2 from the germline V gene are SGHKS and YYEKEE (reference sequence). CDR3 size: 13 residues. V was cut by 0 bases and J by 4 bases, with 7 bases left in between. CDR3 protein: CASSLERTYGYTF. In DNA, the CDR3 is TGTGCCAGCAGCTTGGAGCGGACCTATGGCTACACCTTC.

V usage is TRBV7-6 and J usage is TRBJ1-6; D may be TRBD1 (5 bases). Trimming took 5 bases from V and 0 from J, leaving 14 bases between them. This CDR3 has 17 amino acids. The germline V gene has CDR1 SGHVS and CDR2 FNYEAQ. The CDR3 loop reads CASSLKGLSSYNSPLHF. The DNA of the CDR3 is TGTGCCAGCAGCCTTAAGGGGCTGAGCTCCTATAATTCACCCCTCCACTTT.

The chain is built from TRBV28 and TRBJ2-2, with D perhaps assigned TRBD1 or TRBD2 (7 bases each). This CDR3 has 16 residues. Trimming took off 1 base at V and 9 bases at J, with 18 bases between the two ends. Germline CDR1 and CDR2: MDHEN and SYDVKM. This CDR3 reads CASSLSGTVTSRELFF. CDR3 sequence (DNA): TGTGCCAGCAGTTTATCGGGGACAGTGACTAGCCGGGAGCTGTTTTTT.

The chain has TRBV5-8 and TRBJ2-1; D unresolved. Germline loops: CDR1 SGHTS, CDR2 YDEGEE. The CDR3 totals 14 residues. V dropped 0 bases and J dropped 9 bases, with 13 bases sitting between them. The CDR3 loop reads CASSLEASSVEQFF. The CDR3 bases are TGTGCCAGCAGCTTGGAGGCTAGTTCGGTTGAGCAGTTCTTC.

This rearrangement joins TRBV28 to TRBJ2-2; 9 nucleotides match TRBD2. V lost 6 bases to trimming and J lost 4 bases; unmatched junction nucleotides: 6. The CDR3 covers 15 residues. CDR1 and CDR2 from the germline V gene are MDHEN and SYDVKM. In DNA form, the CDR3 reads TGTGCCAGCAGCACCCGACTAGCGGTCACCGGGGAGCTGTTTTTT. The encoded protein is CASSTRLAVTGELFF.

The rearrangement joins TRBV6-5 to TRBJ1-3; D not resolved. Trimming took 2 bases from V and 4 from J, leaving 0 bases between them. CDR1 and CDR2 (germline): MNHEY, SVGAGI. The CDR3 consists of 11 residues. The CDR3 reads CASSYGNTIYF. DNA for the CDR3: TGTGCCAGCAGTTACGGAAACACCATATATTTT.

DNA of the CDR3: TGCGCCAGCAACGGAGCTGCGGGGGGGGAAGATACGCAGTATTTT. This translates into CASNGAAGGEDTQYF. The genes are TRBV10-1 and TRBJ2-3, with TRBD2 matching 9 bases. There are 15 residues in the CDR3. Unmatched junction bases numbered 10, after V lost 7 bases and J lost 5 bases. In germline, CDR1 is WNHNN, CDR2 SYGVQD (reference sequence).

The chain uses TRBV2 and TRBJ1-2, with TRBD1 as a possible D gene (5 bases). Trimming took off 6 bases at V and 8 bases at J, with 10 bases between the two ends. Germline V CDR1 and CDR2: SNHLY, FYNNEI. The CDR3 runs to 11 residues. This CDR3 reads CASRDNGGYTF. The CDR3 DNA is TGTGCCAGCAGGGACAATGGGGGCTACACCTTC. Variable domain in full (rest from reference TRBV2 and TRBJ1-2): EPEVTQTPSHQVTQMGQEVILRCVPISNHLYFYWYRQILGQKVEFLVSFYNNEISEKSEIFDDQFSVERPDGSNFTLKIRSTKLEDSAMYFCASRDNGGYTFGSGTRLTVV.